This T cell receptor (beta chain) was observed in a study of shared clonotypes between healthy human individuals. Across the study: Serving as donors were a couple of women and three men, whose ages spanned 18 to 49. Three plates each covered CD4 naive and memory; CD8 naive two, CD8 memory one.

Germline trimming cut 8 bases from V and 3 bases from J; bases unmatched to any gene: 7. The germline V gene encodes CDR1 LNHDA and CDR2 SQIVND (reference sequence). The CDR3 loop spans 14 amino acids. This clone has just one count. Every subset's genomic DNA went evenly onto several immunoSEQ plates. Method: immunoSEQ multiplex PCR; TCRdb's copy keeps in-frame clones and lacks some. The table has about 1 million clones, approximately 70% seen once. Input material: memory CD4+ T cells sorted from blood. The sample's subset: CD45RA-negative fraction. This receptor was taken from a man younger than 35 in good health. The V and J genes are TRBV19 and TRBJ1-5; 7 positions agree with TRBD1. CDR3 in DNA: TGTGCCAGTCTTATGACAGGGACCAATCAGCCCCAGCATTTT. Its protein is CASLMTGTNQPQHF.